This entry lists 32 T cell receptor beta chains sequenced from one sample in a study of cytomegalovirus exposure and HLA in healthy donors. Repertoires were generated with immunoSEQ multiplex PCR, while TCRdb's copy carries only in-frame clones and drops some. This repertoire shows around 130,000 clones, under 90% found once; its top ten account for over 3%. The material sequenced was PBMCs. Receptors originate from a man aged 30 to 39 in good health and CMV-seronegative.

In its sample, this clone was seen once. The chain recombines TRBV19 with TRBJ1-1; a weak D match, TRBD1 (5 bases). The CDR3 consists of 12 residues. The V end was cut by 8 bases, the J end by 1 base, with 8 bases between. Looked up from germline, CDR1 is LNHDA and CDR2 is SQIVND (reference sequence). As DNA, the CDR3 is TGTGCCAGTCGAACAGGGAACACTGAAGCTTTCTTT. It specifies CASRTGNTEAFF.

The CDR3 loop reads CASSLDGTGGSYNGYTF. The DNA of the CDR3 is TGTGCCAGCAGCTTAGACGGGACAGGGGGCAGCTACAATGGCTACACCTTC. This sequence joins TRBV7-2 and TRBJ1-2; 12 bases are shared with TRBD1. The V gene end was trimmed by 1 base and the J gene end by 6 bases; junction bases not matched to a gene: 9. Germline assignment: CDR1 SGHTA and CDR2 FQGNSA. The CDR3 is 17 amino acids.

V gene TRBV6-1 combines with J gene TRBJ1-2; weak D call: TRBD1 (6 bases). The CDR3 runs to 14 residues. Germline assignment: CDR1 MNHNS and CDR2 SASEGT. V lost 3 bases, J lost 6 bases, and 14 bases lay in between. CDR3 in amino acids: CASSDPRGIDGYTF. DNA of the CDR3: TGTGCCAGCAGTGATCCCAGGGGAATAGATGGCTACACCTTC.

The chain links TRBV2 to TRBJ1-4, with 10 bases identical to TRBD1. The J segment lost 9 bases and the V segment lost 6 bases, leaving 10 bases of the junction unmatched. Per the germline V gene, CDR1 is SNHLY and CDR2 is FYNNEI. The CDR3 has 15 residues. DNA of the CDR3: TGTGCCAGCAGGGGGGATGGGGGACAGGGGAAAAAACTGTTTTTT. Translated, it gives CASRGDGGQGKKLFF.

The chain uses TRBV11-3 and TRBJ1-1; D remains ambiguous. The CDR3 contains 15 residues. Germline values: CDR1 SGHNT, CDR2 YENEEA. Trimming shortened V by 1 base and J by 1 base, and 10 bases separated the two germline ends. The CDR3 DNA reads TGTGCCAGCAGCTTAGGGGTGGGAGCGAACACTGAAGCTTTCTTT. Its translation: CASSLGVGANTEAFF.

The genes are TRBV7-6 and TRBJ1-2, with a tentative D call TRBD1 (5 bases). Germline V gives CDR1 SGHVS, CDR2 FNYEAQ. The CDR3 runs 16 residues. Trimming took off 3 bases at V and 4 bases at J, with 18 bases between the two ends. The CDR3 DNA reads as TGTGCCAGCAGCTTTACAGGCTCCCCCGGGGGCTATGGCTACACCTTC. This encodes CASSFTGSPGGYGYTF.

The chain employs TRBV7-9 and TRBJ1-1, with D unclear. Germline values: CDR1 SEHNR, CDR2 FQNEAQ (reference sequence). V lost 1 base and J lost 3, with 12 bases in between. CDR3 length: 15 residues. DNA of the CDR3: TGTGCCAGCAGCTTAGGAACGGGGTGGGACACTGAAGCTTTCTTT. It is translated as CASSLGTGWDTEAFF.

The CDR3 sequence is CASSHYGGASYNEQFF. The CDR3 DNA sequence: TGTGCCAGCAGCCACTATGGCGGGGCCTCCTACAATGAGCAGTTCTTC. The V gene is TRBV14, the J gene TRBJ2-1; weak D call: TRBD2 (6 bases). V was trimmed by 3 bases and J by 0 bases, leaving 12 bases between them. CDR1 SGHDN and CDR2 FVKESK come from the germline V gene. This CDR3 has 16 amino acids.

The chain combines TRBV4-3 with TRBJ1-1; no definite D call. In germline, CDR1 is LGHNA, CDR2 YSLEER. V dropped 0 bases and J dropped 5 bases, with 10 bases sitting between them. The CDR3 is 14 residues long. This CDR3 is CASSQDRGRTEAFF. The CDR3 DNA reads TGCGCCAGCAGCCAAGATCGAGGGCGGACTGAAGCTTTCTTT.

This clone appeared once. Written as DNA, the CDR3 is TGTGCCAGCAGCTTGCTGGACAGGGAGAGAGATAGCAATCAGCCCCAGCATTTT. Translated: CASSLLDRERDSNQPQHF. This rearrangement joins TRBV11-2 to TRBJ1-5; 8 bases map to TRBD1. This CDR3 is built from 18 residues. The germline V gene encodes CDR1 SGHAT and CDR2 FQNNGV. Unmatched junction bases numbered 10, after V lost 3 bases and J lost 0 bases.

The table lists this clone with a few counts. The chain recombines TRBV7-8 with TRBJ1-5, with 8 nucleotides matching TRBD1. The germline V gene has CDR1 SGHVS and CDR2 FQNEAQ. With 5 bases clipped from V and 8 bases from J, the junction kept 11 bases outside the gene matches. This CDR3 has 15 amino acids. Written as DNA, the CDR3 is TGTGCCAGCAGCCCGACAGGGGCCATCCGAGAGCCCCAGCATTTT. Translation gives CASSPTGAIREPQHF.

V usage is TRBV5-1 and J usage is TRBJ2-1; 7 nucleotides align to TRBD1. From germline, CDR1 is SGHRS and CDR2 YFSETQ. The CDR3 contains 16 residues. V gave up 0 bases and J gave up 2 bases; unmatched junction bases: 5. This CDR3 is CASSLEGASPYNEQFF. Here the CDR3 DNA reads TGCGCCAGCAGCTTGGAGGGGGCTAGTCCCTACAATGAGCAGTTCTTC.

V usage is TRBV2 and J usage is TRBJ1-6; perhaps TRBD1 as D (5 bases). This CDR3 region has 15 residues. The germline V gene encodes CDR1 SNHLY and CDR2 FYNNEI. V dropped 4 bases and J dropped 2 bases, with 9 bases sitting between them. This CDR3 is CASSVTGTYNSPLHF. CDR3 coding DNA: TGTGCCAGCAGTGTCACAGGCACCTATAATTCACCCCTCCACTTT.

V is TRBV7-8 and J is TRBJ2-7, with TRBD2 identical over 12 bases. V shed 4 bases and J 4 bases; nucleotides not matched to a gene: 8. The CDR3 sequence is 16 residues long. Germline CDR1 SGHVS, CDR2 FQNEAQ. This CDR3 is CASSSPRTSGEYEQYF. For the CDR3, the DNA is TGTGCCAGCAGCTCCCCACGGACTAGCGGGGAGTACGAGCAGTACTTC.

On this clone itself: Germline is not matched at one junction end, which may reflect a read error. The V gene is TRBV27, the J gene TRBJ2-3, with D perhaps matching TRBD1 (5 bases). Per germline, CDR1 MNHEY and CDR2 SMNVEV (reference sequence). This CDR3 has 17 amino acids. The CDR3 DNA sequence: TGTGCCAGCAGTCTATCCCCCAGCAGGGTTAGCACAGATACGCAGTATTTT. This sequence encodes CASSLSPSRVSTDTQYF.

The CDR3 protein is CASSLLQGLYSGANVLTF. The CDR3 bases are TGTGCCAGCAGTTTACTCCAGGGGCTTTACTCTGGGGCCAACGTCCTGACTTTC. V gene TRBV27 combines with J gene TRBJ2-6, with D maybe TRBD1 (6 bases). The CDR3 is 18 residues long. The germline CDR1 and CDR2 sequences are MNHEY and SMNVEV (reference sequence). V lost 2 bases and J lost 0, with 14 bases in between.

This clone was seen once. CDR3 amino acids: CASSFDQGGQPQHF. The CDR3 nucleotides read TGCGCCAGCAGCTTTGATCAGGGAGGTCAGCCCCAGCATTTT. The chain combines TRBV5-1 with TRBJ1-5; tentative D call: TRBD1 (5 bases). With 2 bases removed from V and 6 bases from J, the gap between germline ends came to 12 bases. This CDR3 is 14 amino acids long. Germline V CDR1 and CDR2: SGHRS, YFSETQ.

The CDR3, as DNA: TGTGCCAGCAGCTTAGAGACTCCTCAAGAGACCCAGTACTTC. Translating gives CASSLETPQETQYF. The chain recombines TRBV7-9 with TRBJ2-5; no clear D gene. Germline V lookup: CDR1 SEHNR, CDR2 FQNEAQ (reference sequence). Trimming cost V 1 base and J 2 bases, with 8 bases left between them. This CDR3 contains 14 residues.

The chain recombines TRBV9 with TRBJ1-6, with TRBD1 identical over 7 bases. In germline, CDR1 is SGDLS, CDR2 YYNGEE. V lost 6 bases and J lost 3; bases outside the gene matches: 0. The CDR3 is 13 residues long. In nucleotides, the CDR3 is TGTGCCAGCAACAGGGGCTATAATTCACCCCTCCACTTT. It encodes CASNRGYNSPLHF.

The chain combines TRBV4-1 with TRBJ1-1; tentative D call: TRBD1 (5 bases). This CDR3 spans 12 amino acids. Germline V lookup: CDR1 MGHRA, CDR2 YSYEKL. V gave up 2 bases and J gave up 8 bases, with 9 bases separating them. The CDR3 loop reads CASSQFRTEAFF. Here the CDR3 DNA reads TGCGCCAGCAGCCAATTCCGGACAGAAGCTTTCTTT.

The genes are TRBV9 and TRBJ2-5, with 14 bases matching TRBD2. Germline V gene lookup returns CDR1 SGDLS and CDR2 YYNGEE. Trimming at V came to 3 bases and at J to 5 bases, leaving 6 bases not matched to a gene. CDR3 length equals 16 residues. CDR3 amino acids: CASSAGTSGGGETQYF. CDR3 coding DNA: TGTGCCAGCAGCGCTGGGACTAGCGGGGGAGGGGAGACCCAGTACTTC.

The chain employs TRBV7-8 and TRBJ1-6, with D perhaps TRBD1 (6 bases). The CDR3 is 14 amino acids. V was cut by 1 base and J by 10 bases, with 11 bases left in between. Germline assignment: CDR1 SGHVS and CDR2 FQNEAQ. The CDR3 region is CASSLVQGRSPLHF. The CDR3 nucleotides are TGTGCCAGCAGCTTAGTACAGGGTCGCTCACCCCTCCACTTT. Looking up the rest from reference TRBV7-8 and TRBJ1-6 gives the full variable domain: GAGVSQSPRYKVAKRGQDVALRCDPISGHVSLFWYQQALGQGPEFLTYFQNEAQLDKSGLPSDRFFAERPEGSVSTLKIQRTQQEDSAVYLCASSLVQGRSPLHFGNGTRLTVT.

CDR3 protein: CASSETAYNEQFF. The CDR3 bases are TGTGCCAGCAGTGAGACAGCGTACAATGAGCAGTTCTTC. The chain combines TRBV27 with TRBJ2-1, with a weak D call TRBD1 (5 bases). This CDR3 region has 13 residues. CDR1 is MNHEY, CDR2 SMNVEV, per germline (reference sequence). V gave up 5 bases and J gave up 4 bases, with 9 bases separating them.

The chain has TRBV27 and TRBJ1-5; D is unresolved. The CDR3 extends over 15 amino acids. V was shortened by 7 bases and J by 2 bases, with 15 bases between the two germline ends. CDR1 is MNHEY and CDR2 is SMNVEV in the germline V gene (reference sequence). The CDR3: CASKTGFFGNQPQHF. CDR3 DNA sequence: TGTGCCAGCAAAACCGGGTTTTTCGGCAATCAGCCCCAGCATTTT.

This clone has just a few counts. The chain employs TRBV27 and TRBJ2-1; 8 nucleotides align to TRBD2. CDR1 MNHEY and CDR2 SMNVEV come from the germline V gene (reference sequence). The length of the CDR3 is 15 residues. Trimming took 4 bases from V and 5 from J; bases not matched to a gene: 7. CDR3 sequence (DNA): TGTGCCAGCAGTTCCGCGGGGGGCATGGACAATGAGCAGTTCTTC. It translates to CASSSAGGMDNEQFF.

This chain connects TRBV5-8 to TRBJ2-7, with 7 positions matching TRBD2. The CDR3 sequence is 15 residues long. Germline V gene data show CDR1 as SGHTS and CDR2 as YDEGEE. V was clipped by 0 bases and J by 5 bases; unmatched bases: 8. CDR3 nucleotide sequence: TGTGCCAGCAGCTTGGTTTGGGGGGGGATCCACGAGCAGTACTTC. It specifies CASSLVWGGIHEQYF.

This chain uses TRBV6-1 with TRBJ2-2, with 7 bases that match TRBD2. The germline V gene encodes CDR1 MNHNS and CDR2 SASEGT. With V trimmed by 6 bases and J by 6 bases, 10 bases remained unmatched. This CDR3 comprises 15 residues. CDR3 sequence: CASRGRGNMPGELFF. Written as DNA, the CDR3 is TGTGCCAGCAGGGGGCGGGGGAATATGCCCGGGGAGCTGTTTTTT.

The chain carries TRBV5-1 and TRBJ2-2, with D maybe TRBD2 (6 bases). Trimming left V 2 bases short and J 4 bases short, with 9 bases between. This CDR3 spans 14 amino acids. Germline values: CDR1 SGHRS, CDR2 YFSETQ. The CDR3 DNA sequence: TGCGCCAGCAGCTTTCTGGGGGGCACCGGGGAGCTGTTTTTT. This translates into CASSFLGGTGELFF.

The chain recombines TRBV13 with TRBJ1-2, with 7 nucleotides matching TRBD1. V lost 5 bases, J lost 1 base, and 7 bases stayed unmatched. In germline, CDR1 is PRHDT, CDR2 FYEKMQ (reference sequence). CDR3 length: 15 amino acids. In DNA, the CDR3 is TGTGCCAGCAGCGTAAACGCAGGGGGTAACTATGGCTACACCTTC. Its protein is CASSVNAGGNYGYTF.

This clone appeared a single time. The chain employs TRBV7-3 and TRBJ2-1, with 10 bases lining up with TRBD2. The germline V gene has CDR1 SGHTA and CDR2 FQGTGA. V lost 4 bases, J lost 5 bases, and 8 bases stayed unmatched. This CDR3 is built from 16 residues. This chain's CDR3 is CASSYQGLAANNEQFF. The CDR3 region has the DNA TGTGCCAGCAGCTACCAAGGACTAGCGGCAAACAATGAGCAGTTCTTC.

As to this clone: A junction end diverges from the germline sequence, so it may reflect a read error. The chain combines TRBV7-9 with TRBJ2-5; tentative D call: TRBD2 (6 bases). Germline loops: CDR1 SEHNR, CDR2 FQNEAQ (reference sequence). The CDR3 extends over 14 amino acids. CDR3 amino acids: CASSPGTQQGTQYF. The CDR3 coding sequence is TGTGCCAGCAGCCCCGGGACTCAACAAGGGACCCAGTACTTC.

With regard to this clone: The junction shows a germline mismatch at one end, possibly a read error. This chain joins TRBV2 and TRBJ2-3, with no clear D. Germline CDR1 reads SNHLY; CDR2 reads FYNNEI. This CDR3 has 14 residues. Written as DNA, the CDR3 is TGTGCCAGCTTAGCCCAAAATAGCAGAGATACGCAGTATTTT. It encodes CASLAQNSRDTQYF.